This T cell receptor (beta chain) was identified during a study of T cells in Graves' hyperthyroidism and ophthalmopathy. Points from the study as a whole: Most expanded thyroid clonotypes above 0.001 recurred in blood. A model of 13 V-J pairs discriminated ophthalmopathy from stable hyperthyroidism. For ophthalmopathy, model prediction preceded onset by a median around six months.

This clonotype was seen a handful of times. Antigen unknown. This CDR3 has 16 amino acids. Germline V gene data show CDR1 as SGHTA and CDR2 as FQGNSA. Trimming at V came to 5 bases and at J to 4 bases, leaving 12 bases not matched to a gene. TCR beta CDR3 regions were amplified from RNA transcripts. The TCR CDR3 was amplified in a first-round RT-PCR using the HTBI primer set. TCRdb passed the multiplex PCR reads through MiXCR, listing each CDR3 protein once. Among 600,000 to 800,000 distinct CDR3 sequences listed, about a third were seen once. The study enrolled patients aged 18 to 65 with newly diagnosed hyperthyroidism of under 2 months' duration.

The sequencing sample was made of blood. V gene TRBV7-2 combines with J gene TRBJ2-3; the match to TRBD2 covers 7 bases. The receptor was isolated from a woman aged 40 to 49 with Graves' hyperthyroidism. This CDR3 is CASSPRYGGDADTQYF. Here the CDR3 DNA reads TGTGCCAGCAGCCCCCGGTATGGGGGGGATGCAGATACGCAGTATTTT.